The sequence of this T cell receptor beta chain was determined in a study of identical twins' blood T cells. The CDR3 covers 14 residues. CDR1 SGHRS and CDR2 YFSETQ come from the germline V gene. Trimming stripped 4 bases from V and 6 bases from J, with 13 bases between. TCRdb processed the 5' RACE reads anew with MiXCR; each CDR3 protein has one entry. The table records 350,000 to 400,000 distinct CDR3 sequences, over 25% of them present only once. This clonotype was seen ten or more times. Specimen: PBMCs. V gene TRBV5-1 combines with J gene TRBJ1-4, with a tentative D call TRBD1 (5 bases). The TCR originated in a woman between 18 and 55 years old in good health. The DNA for the CDR3 is TGCGCCAGCAGCGCCAGGGCGGTGGATGAAAAACTGTTTTTT. Its protein product is CASSARAVDEKLFF.